The 7 T cell receptor beta chains presented below share a single source sample, sequenced in a study of blood T cell repertoires in COVID-19 (dated by TCRdb to 2018 to 2020). Library construction relied on the immunoSEQ multiplex PCR assay. The table was pulled from immuneACCESS by TCRdb, which kept in-frame rearrangements only. Such tables lose some clones; where checked, under half of the loss comes from unresolved V genes, and the rest has no known cause. This sample lists roughly 350,000 clones; about 90% were detected once. The top ten constitute more than 5% of the sample. The sample taken for sequencing was peripheral blood. The source is a woman aged 50 to 60 with COVID-19, enrolled during active disease.

CDR3 DNA sequence: TGTGCCATCAGTGCCCCGGGACTAGCGGTAAACTACGAGCAGTACTTC. Its protein product is CAISAPGLAVNYEQYF. The V and J genes are TRBV10-3 and TRBJ2-7, with 11 nucleotides matching TRBD2. Losses at the gene ends were 4 bases for V and 3 bases for J; bases not matched to a gene: 8. CDR1 and CDR2 (germline): ENHRY, SYGVKD. The CDR3 is 16 amino acids.

This sequence joins TRBV27 and TRBJ2-5; the D is unclear. V lost 1 base, J lost 1 base, and 10 bases lay in between. CDR3 length: 15 amino acids. Germline CDR1 MNHEY, CDR2 SMNVEV (reference sequence). CDR3 DNA: TGTGCCAGCAGTTTATACCAGGTCAGCCAAGAGACCCAGTACTTC. It translates to CASSLYQVSQETQYF.

The V and J genes are TRBV7-9 and TRBJ2-3; no clear D gene. The CDR3 is 14 residues long. The germline V and J ends were trimmed by 3 bases and 0 bases, with 7 bases remaining between them. Germline CDR1 reads SEHNR; CDR2 reads FQNEAQ (reference sequence). This CDR3 is CASSFTGSTDTQYF. Written as DNA, the CDR3 is TGTGCCAGCAGCTTCACGGGTAGCACAGATACGCAGTATTTT.

The V gene is TRBV2, the J gene TRBJ1-2; weak D call: TRBD1 (6 bases). CDR1 is SNHLY, CDR2 FYNNEI, per germline. V was shortened by 3 bases and J by 2 bases, with 10 bases between the two germline ends. This CDR3 is built from 14 residues. The CDR3 region has the DNA TGTGCCAGCAGTGAGTACAGGGTGAACTATGGCTACACCTTC. This translates into CASSEYRVNYGYTF.

This clone rates as medium-sized. Written as DNA, the CDR3 is TGTGCCAGCAGTGACAAGGCGGGCAGCACAGATACGCAGTATTTT. Encoded protein: CASSDKAGSTDTQYF. The rearrangement links TRBV6-4 to TRBJ2-3, with D perhaps TRBD2 (5 bases). CDR3 length: 15 residues. In germline, CDR1 is MRHNA, CDR2 SNTAGT. V was shortened by 2 bases and J by 0 bases, with 9 bases between the two germline ends.

This rearrangement joins TRBV27 to TRBJ2-7; possible D gene TRBD1, 7 bases. The CDR3 length is 15 residues. Trimming took 1 base from V and 5 from J, leaving 15 bases between them. CDR1 is MNHEY, CDR2 SMNVEV, per germline (reference sequence). The CDR3 DNA follows: TGTGCCAGCAGTTTATGGGCGGGACAGCCGAACGAGCAGTACTTC. As protein: CASSLWAGQPNEQYF.

This rearrangement joins TRBV5-1 to TRBJ1-2; a possible D gene is TRBD1 (5 bases). The CDR3 has 16 residues. Germline V lookup: CDR1 SGHRS, CDR2 YFSETQ. Between the trimmed V and J ends, which lost 0 bases and 3 bases, there was a span of 15 bases. Here the CDR3 DNA reads TGCGCCAGCAGCTTGGTGCCAGGGAGGATTTACTATGGCTACACCTTC. This sequence encodes CASSLVPGRIYYGYTF.